This TCR beta chain was found in a study of blood T cell repertoires in COVID-19. Study-wide background: Samples representing acute and convalescent COVID-19 were sourced from the United States, Italy and Spain. PBMCs, B-cell-depleted T cells, or T cells provided the cDNA or gDNA that made up the material.

J was trimmed by 5 bases and V by 6 bases; bases with no gene match: 2. The CDR3 has 13 residues. Germline CDR1 is WNHNN and CDR2 is SYGVQD (reference sequence). Methods used by the authors: Nucleated cell counts were estimated from reference gene primer amplification. Method: immunoSEQ multiplex PCR; TCRdb's copy keeps in-frame clones and lacks some. V and J calls and clone size are those listed in that table; D and trimming were worked out from the DNA. The repertoire holds under 250,000 clones, around 81% seen once, with 5.5% in the top ten. This rearrangement joins TRBV10-1 to TRBJ1-4; the match to TRBD1 covers 8 bases. This sequence was found in a woman aged 65 to 85 with acute or convalescent COVID-19. Input material: peripheral blood. CDR3 coding DNA: TGCGCCAGCAGCGGACAGGGAAATGAAAAACTGTTTTTT. Translation gives CASSGQGNEKLFF.